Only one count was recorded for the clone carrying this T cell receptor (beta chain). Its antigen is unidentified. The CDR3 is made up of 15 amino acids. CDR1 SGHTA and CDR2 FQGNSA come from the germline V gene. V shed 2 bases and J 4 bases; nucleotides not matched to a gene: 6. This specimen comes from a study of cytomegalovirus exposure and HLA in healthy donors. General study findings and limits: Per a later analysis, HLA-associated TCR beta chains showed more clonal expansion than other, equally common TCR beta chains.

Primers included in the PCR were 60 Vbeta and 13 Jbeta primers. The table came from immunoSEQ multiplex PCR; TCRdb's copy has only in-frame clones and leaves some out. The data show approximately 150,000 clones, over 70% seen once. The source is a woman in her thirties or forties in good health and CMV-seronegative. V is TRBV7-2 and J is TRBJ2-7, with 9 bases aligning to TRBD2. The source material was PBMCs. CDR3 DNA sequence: TGTGCCAGCAGCTTACTTAGCGGGAGTTTATACGAGCAGTACTTC. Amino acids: CASSLLSGSLYEQYF.